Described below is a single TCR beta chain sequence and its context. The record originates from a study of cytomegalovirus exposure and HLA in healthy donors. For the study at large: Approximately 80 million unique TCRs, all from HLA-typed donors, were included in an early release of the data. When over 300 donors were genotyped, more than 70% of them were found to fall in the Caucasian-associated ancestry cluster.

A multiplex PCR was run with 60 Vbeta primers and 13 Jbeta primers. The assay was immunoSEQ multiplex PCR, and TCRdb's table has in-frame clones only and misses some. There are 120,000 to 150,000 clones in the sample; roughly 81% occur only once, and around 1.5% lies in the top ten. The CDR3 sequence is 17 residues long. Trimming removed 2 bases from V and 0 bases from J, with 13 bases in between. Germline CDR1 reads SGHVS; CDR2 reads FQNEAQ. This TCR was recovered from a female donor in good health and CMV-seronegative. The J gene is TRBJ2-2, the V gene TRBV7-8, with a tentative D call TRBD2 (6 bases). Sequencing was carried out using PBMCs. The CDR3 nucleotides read TGTGCCAGCAGCTTAAGGGCGGGACTTGCGAACACCGGGGAGCTGTTTTTT. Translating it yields CASSLRAGLANTGELFF. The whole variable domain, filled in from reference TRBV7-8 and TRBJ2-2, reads GAGVSQSPRYKVAKRGQDVALRCDPISGHVSLFWYQQALGQGPEFLTYFQNEAQLDKSGLPSDRFFAERPEGSVSTLKIQRTQQEDSAVYLCASSLRAGLANTGELFFGEGSRLTVL.